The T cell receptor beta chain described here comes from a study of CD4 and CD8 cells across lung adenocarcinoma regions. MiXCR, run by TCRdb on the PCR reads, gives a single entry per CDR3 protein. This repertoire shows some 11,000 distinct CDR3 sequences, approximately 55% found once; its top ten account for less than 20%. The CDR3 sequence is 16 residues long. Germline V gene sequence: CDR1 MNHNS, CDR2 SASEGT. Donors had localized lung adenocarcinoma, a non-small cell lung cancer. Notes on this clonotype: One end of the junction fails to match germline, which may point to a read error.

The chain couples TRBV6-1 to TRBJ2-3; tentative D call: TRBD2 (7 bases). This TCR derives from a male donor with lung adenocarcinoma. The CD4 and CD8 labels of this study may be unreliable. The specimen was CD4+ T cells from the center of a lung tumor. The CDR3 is CASSEARGGDPDTQYF. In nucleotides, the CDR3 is TGTGCCAGCAGTGAAGCGAGGGGGGGGGACCCAGATACGCAGTATTTC.